This T cell receptor beta chain was obtained from a study of cytomegalovirus exposure and HLA in healthy donors. The PCR used 60 Vbeta and 13 Jbeta primers. Assay: immunoSEQ multiplex PCR; the TCRdb copy retains only in-frame clones and omits some. The table includes about 130,000 clones, about three quarters detected once. V gave up 5 bases and J gave up 6 bases; unmatched junction bases: 7. The CDR3 has 16 amino acids. Germline CDR1 SEHNR, CDR2 FQNEAQ (reference sequence). This chain joins TRBV7-9 and TRBJ2-3; 14 bases agree with TRBD2. The receptor's source is a human donor in good health. Material for sequencing was PBMCs. This chain's CDR3 is CASSPGLAGGLDTQYF. In DNA form, the CDR3 reads TGTGCCAGCAGCCCAGGACTAGCGGGGGGCCTGGATACGCAGTATTTT. Together with reference TRBV7-9 and TRBJ2-3, the CDR3 gives the full variable domain: DTGVSQNPRHKITKRGQNVTFRCDPISEHNRLYWYRQTLGQGPEFLTYFQNEAQLEKSRLLSDRFSAERPKGSFSTLEIQRTEQGDSAMYLCASSPGLAGGLDTQYFGPGTRLTVL.